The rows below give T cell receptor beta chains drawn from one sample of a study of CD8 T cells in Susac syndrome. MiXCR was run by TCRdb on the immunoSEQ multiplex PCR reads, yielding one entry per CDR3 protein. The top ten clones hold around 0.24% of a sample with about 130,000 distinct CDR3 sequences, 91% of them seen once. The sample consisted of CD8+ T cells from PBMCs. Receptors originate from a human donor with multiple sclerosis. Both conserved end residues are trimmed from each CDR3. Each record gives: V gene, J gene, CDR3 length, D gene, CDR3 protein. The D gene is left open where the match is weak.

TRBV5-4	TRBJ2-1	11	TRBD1	ASSPDRRNEQF
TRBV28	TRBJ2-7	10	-	ASGFGSYEQY
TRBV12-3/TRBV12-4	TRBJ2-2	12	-	ASSPGTSPGELF
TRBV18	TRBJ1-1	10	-	ASFREYTEAF
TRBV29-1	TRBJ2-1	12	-	SVEDQGFYNEQF
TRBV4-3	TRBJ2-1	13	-	ASSQGRVNTNEQF
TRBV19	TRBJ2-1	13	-	ASNSDRGSYNEQF
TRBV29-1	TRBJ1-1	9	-	SVDRDTEAF
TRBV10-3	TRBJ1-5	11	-	AIQDSSNQPQH
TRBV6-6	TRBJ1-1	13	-	ASSFPGTSGAEAF
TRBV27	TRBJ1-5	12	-	ASSLGLPNQPQH
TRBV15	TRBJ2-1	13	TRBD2	ATSRVSGSGGEQF
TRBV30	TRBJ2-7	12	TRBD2	ASVPQRESYEQY
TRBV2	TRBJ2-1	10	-	ASRERYNEQF
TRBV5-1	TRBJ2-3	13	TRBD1	ASSTRQGVTDTQY
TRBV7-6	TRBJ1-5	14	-	ASSMEGFYSNQPQH
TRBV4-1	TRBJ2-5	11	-	ASSQLEGETQY
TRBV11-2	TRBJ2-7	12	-	ASSYSGKLYEQY
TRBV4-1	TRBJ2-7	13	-	ASSQVSRSSYEQY
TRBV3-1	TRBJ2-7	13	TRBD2	ASSHLASGNHEQY
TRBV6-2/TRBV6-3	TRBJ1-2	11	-	ASSYSRVDGYT
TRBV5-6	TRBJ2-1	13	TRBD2	ASGPLAGVINEQF
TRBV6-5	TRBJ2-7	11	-	ASSSYPGVEQY
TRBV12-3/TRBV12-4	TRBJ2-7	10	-	ASSHPFYEQY
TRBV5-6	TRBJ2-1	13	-	ASSLGQALYDEQF